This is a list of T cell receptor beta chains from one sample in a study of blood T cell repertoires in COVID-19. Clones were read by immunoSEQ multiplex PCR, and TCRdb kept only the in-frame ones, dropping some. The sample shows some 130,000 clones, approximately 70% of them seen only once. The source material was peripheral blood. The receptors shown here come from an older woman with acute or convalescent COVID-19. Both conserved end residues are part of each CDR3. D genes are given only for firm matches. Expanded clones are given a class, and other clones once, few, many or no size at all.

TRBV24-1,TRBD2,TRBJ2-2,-,TGTGCCACCAGTTATAGCGGGGTGAACACCGGGGAGCTGTTTTTT,CATSYSGVNTGELFF
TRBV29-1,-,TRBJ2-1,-,TGCAGCGTACTGCCCCCGGGGGCCTACAATGAGCAGTTCTTC,CSVLPPGAYNEQFF
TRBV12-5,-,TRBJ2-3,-,TGTGCTAGTGGTCCAGGGAGCACAGATACGCAGTATTTT,CASGPGSTDTQYF
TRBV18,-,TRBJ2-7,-,TGTGCCAGCTCACCGCGGCGGTCTCGAGGGGGTTGGGACGAGCAGTACTTC,CASSPRRSRGGWDEQYF
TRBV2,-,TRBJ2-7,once,TGTGCCAGCAGCGAAAGGGGATTCGCCTACGAGCAGTACTTC,CASSERGFAYEQYF
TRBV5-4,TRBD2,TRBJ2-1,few,TGTGCCAGCAGCTTGTCGGGGACTAGCGGGGGGGCAAGTCGGTTCTTC,CASSLSGTSGGASRFF
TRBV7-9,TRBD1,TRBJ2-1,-,TGTGCCAGCAGCTCCCGGACAGGGAAGAATGAGCAGTTCTTC,CASSSRTGKNEQFF
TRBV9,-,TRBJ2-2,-,TGTGCCAGCAGCGTAGGTGGAGGGGGCGGCACCGGGGAGCTGTTTTTT,CASSVGGGGGTGELFF
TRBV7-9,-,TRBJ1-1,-,TGTGCCAGCAGCCCGCAAACCCCTAGACAGGTTGGGACTGAAGCTTTCTTT,CASSPQTPRQVGTEAFF
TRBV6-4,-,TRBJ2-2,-,TGTGCCAGCAGTCCCTTAGCGAGGGTCGGGGAGCTGTTTTTT,CASSPLARVGELFF
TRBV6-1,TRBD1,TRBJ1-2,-,TGTGCCAGCAGTGAAATCGGGACAGGGGGCTATGGCTACACCTTC,CASSEIGTGGYGYTF
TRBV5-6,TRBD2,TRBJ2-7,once,TGTGCCAGCAGCGATCGGACTAGCGGGCTCTACGAGCAGTACTTC,CASSDRTSGLYEQYF
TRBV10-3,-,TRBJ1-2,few,TGTGCCATCAGTGACCAGGCGAGGGGGGGATCGAACTATGGCTACACCTTC,CAISDQARGGSNYGYTF
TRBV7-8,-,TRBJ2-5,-,TGTGCCAGCAGCTTGAAAGGGGATAGGACCCAGTACTTC,CASSLKGDRTQYF
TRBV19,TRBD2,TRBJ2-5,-,TGTGCCAGTACAGGACTAGCGGGAGGGCCGGAAGAGACCCAGTACTTC,CASTGLAGGPEETQYF
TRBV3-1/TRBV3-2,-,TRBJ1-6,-,TGTGCCAGCAGCCCCTTCCGGCGGAATTCACCCCTCCACTTT,CASSPFRRNSPLHF
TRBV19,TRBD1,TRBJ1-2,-,TGTGCCAGTAGTATCTCCGGGACAGGGGACTATGGCTACACCTTC,CASSISGTGDYGYTF
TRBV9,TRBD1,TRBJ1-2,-,TGTGCCAGCAGCCCGGACAGGGGCTATGGCTACACCTTC,CASSPDRGYGYTF
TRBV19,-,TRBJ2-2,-,TGTGCCAGTAGTATAGCAGGGTACACCGGGGAGCTGTTTTTT,CASSIAGYTGELFF
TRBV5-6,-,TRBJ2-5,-,TGTGCCAGCAGCTTGGTTCTTTCTTCGGAGACCCAGTACTTC,CASSLVLSSETQYF